Listed below are T cell receptor beta chains from one sample, sequenced in a study of T cells in Graves' hyperthyroidism and ophthalmopathy. Each CDR3 protein gets one entry after TCRdb re-called the multiplex PCR reads with MiXCR. The sample consists of roughly 380,000 distinct CDR3 sequences, roughly 14% of them appearing once. Sample: blood. These receptors originate from a woman aged 60-75 years with Graves' hyperthyroidism. CDR3s include the opening cysteine and the closing phenylalanine or tryptophan. Each record gives: CDR3 protein, CDR3 DNA, clone size, CDR3 length, J gene, D gene, V gene. A D gene is named only where the DNA matches it firmly. Only some rows state a clone size, as once, few, many or a class for expanded clones.

CDR3aa: CSARDLASGRFRDIQYF; CDR3nt: TGCAGTGCTAGAGATCTAGCTAGCGGGAGGTTTAGGGACATTCAGTACTTC; abundance: NA; len: 17; j_gene: TRBJ2-4; d_gene: TRBD2; v_gene: TRBV20-1
CDR3aa: CASSLRSWTGDSPLHF; CDR3nt: TGTGCCAGCAGCCTTAGGAGCTGGACAGGGGATTCACCCCTCCACTTT; abundance: many; len: 16; j_gene: TRBJ1-6; d_gene: TRBD1; v_gene: TRBV11-3
CDR3aa: CASSPRDRGPAQGNTEAFF; CDR3nt: TGTGCCAGCTCACCACGAGACAGGGGGCCAGCCCAAGGCAACACTGAAGCTTTCTTT; abundance: NA; len: 19; j_gene: TRBJ1-1; d_gene: TRBD1; v_gene: TRBV18
CDR3aa: CASSSGRGQGWETQYF; CDR3nt: TGTGCCAGCAGCTCAGGAAGGGGACAGGGATGGGAGACCCAGTACTTC; abundance: many; len: 16; j_gene: TRBJ2-5; d_gene: TRBD1; v_gene: TRBV5-8
CDR3aa: CSARGVSGSSYEQYF; CDR3nt: TGCAGTGCTAGAGGGGTTAGCGGGAGCTCTTACGAGCAGTACTTC; abundance: many; len: 15; j_gene: TRBJ2-7; d_gene: TRBD2; v_gene: TRBV20-1
CDR3aa: CSAIGRGYNEQFF; CDR3nt: TGCAGTGCTATCGGGAGGGGGTACAATGAGCAGTTCTTC; abundance: NA; len: 13; j_gene: TRBJ2-1; d_gene: TRBD2; v_gene: TRBV20-1
CDR3aa: CASSSSTSQTDTQYF; CDR3nt: TGTGCCAGCAGTTCCTCGACTAGCCAAACAGATACGCAGTATTTT; abundance: many; len: 15; j_gene: TRBJ2-3; d_gene: TRBD2; v_gene: TRBV6-5
CDR3aa: CASSLVLAGKNIQYF; CDR3nt: TGTGCCAGCAGCTTGGTACTAGCAGGCAAAAACATTCAGTACTTC; abundance: NA; len: 15; j_gene: TRBJ2-4; d_gene: NA; v_gene: TRBV7-9
CDR3aa: CASSPGQGHQPQHF; CDR3nt: TGTGCCAGCAGCCCGGGACAGGGTCATCAGCCCCAGCATTTT; abundance: few; len: 14; j_gene: TRBJ1-5; d_gene: TRBD1; v_gene: TRBV2
CDR3aa: CASSYKRESAETQYF; CDR3nt: TGTGCCAGCAGTTACAAGCGGGAGAGTGCCGAGACCCAGTACTTC; abundance: NA; len: 15; j_gene: TRBJ2-5; d_gene: TRBD2; v_gene: TRBV6-6
CDR3aa: CSASRGENQPQHF; CDR3nt: TGCAGTGCTAGTAGGGGTGAGAATCAGCCCCAGCATTTT; abundance: many; len: 13; j_gene: TRBJ1-5; d_gene: NA; v_gene: TRBV20-1
CDR3aa: CASGYPLRPYEQYF; CDR3nt: TGTGCCAGCGGGTACCCTTTGCGACCGTACGAGCAGTACTTC; abundance: many; len: 14; j_gene: TRBJ2-7; d_gene: NA; v_gene: TRBV6-2/TRBV6-3
CDR3aa: CASSLDQGSTEAFF; CDR3nt: TGTGCCAGCAGCTTAGATCAGGGATCCACTGAAGCTTTCTTT; abundance: many; len: 14; j_gene: TRBJ1-1; d_gene: NA; v_gene: TRBV11-2
CDR3aa: CASSLGRPYTEAFF; CDR3nt: TGCGCCAGCAGCTTGGGCAGACCGTACACTGAAGCTTTCTTT; abundance: once; len: 14; j_gene: TRBJ1-1; d_gene: NA; v_gene: TRBV5-1
CDR3aa: CASGENEKLFF; CDR3nt: TGTGCCAGCGGTGAGAATGAAAAACTGTTTTTT; abundance: NA; len: 11; j_gene: TRBJ1-4; d_gene: NA; v_gene: TRBV9
CDR3aa: CASSLAPGEGYGYTF; CDR3nt: TGTGCCAGCAGCTTAGCGCCGGGGGAGGGCTATGGCTACACCTTC; abundance: NA; len: 15; j_gene: TRBJ1-2; d_gene: NA; v_gene: TRBV7-9
CDR3aa: CASSLIGGTSYNEQFF; CDR3nt: TGTGCCAGCAGCTTGATAGGGGGTACCTCCTACAATGAGCAGTTCTTC; abundance: NA; len: 16; j_gene: TRBJ2-1; d_gene: NA; v_gene: TRBV7-9
CDR3aa: CASRVRGGNTEAFF; CDR3nt: TGTGCCAGCAGGGTAAGGGGAGGGAACACTGAAGCTTTCTTT; abundance: many; len: 14; j_gene: TRBJ1-1; d_gene: NA; v_gene: TRBV2
CDR3aa: CASSPGTHTGELFF; CDR3nt: TGTGCCAGCAGCCCCGGGACACACACCGGGGAGCTGTTTTTT; abundance: many; len: 14; j_gene: TRBJ2-2; d_gene: NA; v_gene: TRBV7-9
CDR3aa: CASSLASGSAFSGTGELFF; CDR3nt: TGTGCCAGCAGTTTAGCTAGCGGGAGCGCCTTTTCGGGCACCGGGGAGCTGTTTTTT; abundance: few; len: 19; j_gene: TRBJ2-2; d_gene: TRBD2; v_gene: TRBV27
CDR3aa: CASRRDMAGELFF; CDR3nt: TGTGCCAGCAGGCGGGATATGGCCGGGGAGCTGTTTTTT; abundance: few; len: 13; j_gene: TRBJ2-2; d_gene: NA; v_gene: TRBV6-2/TRBV6-3
CDR3aa: CASGQGNVQETQYF; CDR3nt: TGTGCCAGCGGACAGGGAAACGTTCAAGAGACCCAGTACTTC; abundance: many; len: 14; j_gene: TRBJ2-5; d_gene: TRBD1; v_gene: TRBV18
CDR3aa: CASSYALAGVYEQYF; CDR3nt: TGTGCCAGCAGTTACGCTCTAGCGGGAGTTTACGAGCAGTACTTC; abundance: many; len: 15; j_gene: TRBJ2-7; d_gene: TRBD2; v_gene: TRBV6-2/TRBV6-3
CDR3aa: CSVDLGAYQETQYF; CDR3nt: TGCAGCGTTGACCTAGGGGCGTACCAAGAGACCCAGTACTTT; abundance: many; len: 14; j_gene: TRBJ2-5; d_gene: NA; v_gene: TRBV29-1
CDR3aa: CSGLQGVGHEQYF; CDR3nt: TGCAGCGGCCTACAGGGGGTCGGCCACGAGCAGTACTTC; abundance: many; len: 13; j_gene: TRBJ2-7; d_gene: TRBD1; v_gene: TRBV29-1
CDR3aa: CASRGSGDTEAFF; CDR3nt: TGCGCCAGCAGGGGTTCGGGGGACACTGAAGCTTTCTTT; abundance: many; len: 13; j_gene: TRBJ1-1; d_gene: NA; v_gene: TRBV5-1
CDR3aa: CASRRSHNEQFF; CDR3nt: TGCGCCAGCAGACGGTCCCACAATGAGCAGTTCTTC; abundance: NA; len: 12; j_gene: TRBJ2-1; d_gene: NA; v_gene: TRBV5-1
CDR3aa: CASSFGASFFNSPLHF; CDR3nt: TGTGCCAGCAGTTTCGGGGCCAGTTTCTTTAATTCACCCCTCCACTTT; abundance: many; len: 16; j_gene: TRBJ1-6; d_gene: NA; v_gene: TRBV28
CDR3aa: CASSYFGTANYGYTF; CDR3nt: TGTGCCAGCAGTTACTTCGGGACAGCTAACTATGGCTACACCTTC; abundance: many; len: 15; j_gene: TRBJ1-2; d_gene: TRBD1; v_gene: TRBV6-6
CDR3aa: CASSLGLAGVDEQFF; CDR3nt: TGTGCCAGCAGTTTGGGACTAGCGGGAGTGGATGAGCAGTTCTTC; abundance: many; len: 15; j_gene: TRBJ2-1; d_gene: TRBD2; v_gene: TRBV27
CDR3aa: CATSRVLSNEKLFF; CDR3nt: TGTGCCACCAGCAGAGTTCTCTCTAATGAAAAACTGTTTTTT; abundance: many; len: 14; j_gene: TRBJ1-4; d_gene: NA; v_gene: TRBV15
CDR3aa: CASSPLPRLAGTDTQYF; CDR3nt: TGTGCCAGCAGCCCCCTTCCGCGACTAGCGGGCACAGATACGCAGTATTTT; abundance: NA; len: 17; j_gene: TRBJ2-3; d_gene: TRBD2; v_gene: TRBV5-5
CDR3aa: CASSPRRTMSGTEAFF; CDR3nt: TGTGCCAGCTCACCACGTCGGACCATGTCAGGGACTGAAGCTTTCTTT; abundance: few; len: 16; j_gene: TRBJ1-1; d_gene: NA; v_gene: TRBV18
CDR3aa: CASRSSAEVSGYNEQFF; CDR3nt: TGTGCCAGCAGATCCAGCGCTGAGGTTAGCGGCTACAATGAGCAGTTCTTC; abundance: many; len: 17; j_gene: TRBJ2-1; d_gene: NA; v_gene: TRBV27
CDR3aa: CASSPRGGQNTEAFF; CDR3nt: TGTGCCAGCTCACCACGGGGGGGCCAAAACACTGAAGCTTTCTTT; abundance: many; len: 15; j_gene: TRBJ1-1; d_gene: NA; v_gene: TRBV18
CDR3aa: CASSLQGPFSGNTIYF; CDR3nt: TGTGCCAGCAGTTTACAGGGGCCTTTCTCTGGAAACACCATATATTTT; abundance: NA; len: 16; j_gene: TRBJ1-3; d_gene: NA; v_gene: TRBV12-3/TRBV12-4
CDR3aa: CAIRMDGENTIYF; CDR3nt: TGTGCCATCAGAATGGATGGGGAAAACACCATATATTTT; abundance: NA; len: 13; j_gene: TRBJ1-3; d_gene: NA; v_gene: TRBV10-3
CDR3aa: CATSDSPGASGANVLTF; CDR3nt: TGTGCCACCAGTGATTCCCCCGGGGCCTCTGGGGCCAACGTCCTGACTTTC; abundance: few; len: 17; j_gene: TRBJ2-6; d_gene: NA; v_gene: TRBV24-1
CDR3aa: CAISESRTGVGYTF; CDR3nt: TGTGCCATCAGTGAGTCACGGACAGGGGTGGGCTACACCTTC; abundance: NA; len: 14; j_gene: TRBJ1-2; d_gene: TRBD1; v_gene: TRBV10-3
CDR3aa: CASSSTGSDTEAFF; CDR3nt: TGTGCCAGCAGTTCCACAGGGTCGGACACTGAAGCTTTCTTT; abundance: many; len: 14; j_gene: TRBJ1-1; d_gene: NA; v_gene: TRBV27
CDR3aa: CASNPRGTGRPPVRFF; CDR3nt: TGTGCCAGCAACCCTCGTGGGACAGGGAGGCCCCCGGTCAGGTTCTTC; abundance: NA; len: 16; j_gene: TRBJ2-1; d_gene: TRBD1; v_gene: TRBV28
CDR3aa: CASSLYENEQYF; CDR3nt: TGTGCCAGCAGTCTCTATGAGAACGAGCAGTACTTC; abundance: many; len: 12; j_gene: TRBJ2-7; d_gene: NA; v_gene: TRBV28
CDR3aa: CASSRRDRVYNYGYTF; CDR3nt: TGTGCCAGCAGTCGCCGGGACAGGGTGTATAACTATGGCTACACCTTC; abundance: NA; len: 16; j_gene: TRBJ1-2; d_gene: TRBD1; v_gene: TRBV6-1
CDR3aa: CSVARIAGVYEQYF; CDR3nt: TGCAGCGTTGCAAGGATAGCGGGAGTCTACGAGCAGTACTTC; abundance: NA; len: 14; j_gene: TRBJ2-7; d_gene: TRBD2; v_gene: TRBV29-1
CDR3aa: CASSGDGRGMNTEAFF; CDR3nt: TGTGCCAGCAGCGGGGACGGGCGGGGAATGAACACTGAAGCTTTCTTT; abundance: many; len: 16; j_gene: TRBJ1-1; d_gene: NA; v_gene: TRBV11-2
CDR3aa: CSARPPHGQGRSTDTQYF; CDR3nt: TGCAGTGCTAGACCCCCTCACGGACAGGGCAGGAGCACAGATACGCAGTATTTT; abundance: many; len: 18; j_gene: TRBJ2-3; d_gene: TRBD1; v_gene: TRBV20-1
CDR3aa: CASSTTGSSYNEQFF; CDR3nt: TGTGCCAGTAGTACAACAGGAAGCTCCTACAATGAGCAGTTCTTC; abundance: NA; len: 15; j_gene: TRBJ2-1; d_gene: NA; v_gene: TRBV19
CDR3aa: CASSEGRTSGRTRSYEQYF; CDR3nt: TGTGCCAGCAGTGAAGGCCGGACTAGCGGGAGGACGCGCTCCTACGAGCAGTACTTC; abundance: NA; len: 19; j_gene: TRBJ2-7; d_gene: TRBD2; v_gene: TRBV6-1
CDR3aa: CASSQSAGVRQFF; CDR3nt: TGCGCCAGCAGCCAATCAGCGGGAGTCCGTCAGTTCTTC; abundance: NA; len: 13; j_gene: TRBJ2-1; d_gene: TRBD2; v_gene: TRBV5-1
CDR3aa: CSAVPGLADFYNEQFF; CDR3nt: TGCAGTGCCGTACCGGGACTAGCGGATTTTTACAATGAGCAGTTCTTC; abundance: many; len: 16; j_gene: TRBJ2-1; d_gene: TRBD2; v_gene: TRBV20-1
CDR3aa: CSARARLAGAYEQYF; CDR3nt: TGCAGTGCTAGAGCCCGACTAGCGGGAGCTTACGAGCAGTACTTC; abundance: many; len: 15; j_gene: TRBJ2-7; d_gene: TRBD2; v_gene: TRBV20-1